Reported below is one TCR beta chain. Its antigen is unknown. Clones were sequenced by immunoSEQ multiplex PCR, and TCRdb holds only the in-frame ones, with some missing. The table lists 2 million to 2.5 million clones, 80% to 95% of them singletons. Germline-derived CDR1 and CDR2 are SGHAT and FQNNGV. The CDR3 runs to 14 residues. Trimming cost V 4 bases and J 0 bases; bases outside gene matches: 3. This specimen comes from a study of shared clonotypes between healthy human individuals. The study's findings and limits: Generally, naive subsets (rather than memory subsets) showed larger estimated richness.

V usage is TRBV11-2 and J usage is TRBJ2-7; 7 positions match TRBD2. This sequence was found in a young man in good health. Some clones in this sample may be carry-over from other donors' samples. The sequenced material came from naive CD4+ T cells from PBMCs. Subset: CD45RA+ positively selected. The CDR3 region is CASSSLAASYEQYF. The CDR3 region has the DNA TGTGCCAGCAGCTCGCTAGCGGCCTCCTACGAGCAGTACTTC.